The clone carrying this T cell receptor (beta chain) was observed a few times. Its antigen is still unknown. The source of the sample is a study of T-cell memory formation after mild COVID-19. Study-wide findings and caveats: Day 15 to 85 contracting clones showed balanced CD4/CD8; later expanders leaned CD4+. The main location of contracting CD4+ clones was CM and EM, and that of contracting CD8+ clones was EMRA. Clonal second-wave expansions that peaked on day 37 had unconfirmed SARS-CoV-2 specificity.

TCRdb fed the 5' RACE reads into MiXCR, producing one record per CDR3 protein. The sample records about 560,000 distinct CDR3 sequences, about 22% being singletons. Germline V gives CDR1 SGHTA, CDR2 FQGNSA. The CDR3 is 16 residues long. The V gene end was trimmed by 8 bases and the J gene end by 2 bases; junction bases not matched to a gene: 8. The rearrangement links TRBV7-2 to TRBJ2-3; 12 bases are shared with TRBD2. The material sequenced was PBMCs or a T cell subset sorted from them (not recorded which). This receptor was obtained from an adult woman who had mild COVID-19 (a few samples of this study predate the infection). Cell type and time point are not known. The CDR3 loop is CASVTASGRATDTQYF. The CDR3 coding sequence is TGTGCCAGCGTAACCGCTAGCGGGAGGGCCACAGATACGCAGTATTTT.